This paragraph reports one T cell receptor beta chain. Study processing details: Reference gene primer amplification in the assay estimated nucleated cell counts. Sequenced by immunoSEQ multiplex PCR; TCRdb stores in-frame clones only, minus some. That table gives V, J and clone size, and the DNA gave D and trimming. The data contain approximately 200,000 clones, roughly 80% of them seen just once; the ten biggest clones take up roughly 10%. This specimen comes from a study of blood T cell repertoires in COVID-19. The overall study: The samples span acute and convalescent COVID-19 from the United States, Italy and Spain. PBMCs, B-cell-depleted T cells, or T cells provided the cDNA or gDNA that made up the material.

Germline trimming cut 4 bases from V and 9 bases from J; bases unmatched to any gene: 7. Per germline, CDR1 LNHDA and CDR2 SQIVND (reference sequence). The CDR3 runs 16 residues. Sequenced sample: peripheral blood. This sequence was found in a woman of 80 years or more with acute or convalescent COVID-19. The gene calls are TRBV19 and TRBJ2-1, with 15 bases matching TRBD2. The CDR3 coding sequence is TGTGCCAGTAGTAGGACTAGCGGGAGGGCCCTGGGTGAGCAGTTCTTC. Translation gives CASSRTSGRALGEQFF.